Below are 7 T cell receptor beta chains sequenced from a single sample in a study of blood T cell repertoires in COVID-19. Method: immunoSEQ multiplex PCR; TCRdb's copy keeps in-frame clones and lacks some. Here the sample spans over 120,000 clones, about 83% being singletons. Sequenced material: peripheral blood. These receptors all come from a woman aged 50 to 60 with active or convalescent COVID-19.

V is TRBV6-2 or TRBV6-3 and J is TRBJ1-5; perhaps TRBD1 as D (5 bases). The V and J ends lost 2 bases and 6 bases respectively, with 8 bases between them. Looked up from germline, CDR1 is MNHEY and CDR2 is SVGEGT. This CDR3 is 13 amino acids long. The CDR3 here is CASSYGGTQPQHF. The CDR3 DNA sequence: TGTGCCAGCAGTTACGGGGGGACTCAGCCCCAGCATTTT.

The chain couples TRBV5-1 to TRBJ1-1; D may be TRBD1 (6 bases). The CDR3 loop spans 15 amino acids. Trimming removed 0 bases at V and 4 bases at J, with 13 bases between. Germline V gives CDR1 SGHRS, CDR2 YFSETQ. The CDR3 sequence is CASSLGQGQGTEAFF. The CDR3 DNA reads as TGCGCCAGCAGCTTGGGTCAGGGGCAGGGCACTGAAGCTTTCTTT.

This chain connects TRBV6-5 to TRBJ1-2; D is ambiguous. Deletions cut 0 bases from V and 4 bases from J, with 12 bases between. The CDR3 covers 15 residues. Germline V gene data show CDR1 as MNHEY and CDR2 as SVGAGI. The CDR3 here is CASSYSTAGTYGYTF. Here the CDR3 DNA reads TGTGCCAGCAGTTACTCGACGGCGGGTACCTATGGCTACACCTTC.

This chain links TRBV6-5 with TRBJ2-7, with 9 positions matching TRBD2. Per the germline V gene, CDR1 is MNHEY and CDR2 is SVGAGI. Germline trimming cut 0 bases from V and 5 bases from J; bases unmatched to any gene: 8. This CDR3 spans 16 amino acids. The CDR3 nucleotides are TGTGCCAGCAGTTACTCGGGTCGCGGGGGGGCGAACGAGCAGTACTTC. Protein product: CASSYSGRGGANEQYF.

The chain joins TRBV18 to TRBJ1-1; unclear D gene. Germline-derived CDR1 and CDR2 are KGHSH and LQKENI. Trimming left V 3 bases short and J 5 bases short, with 13 bases between. This CDR3 has 14 residues. The CDR3 nucleotides read TGTGCCAGCTCACCCCGGGTGGAAGGAACTGAAGCTTTCTTT. It codes for CASSPRVEGTEAFF.

The genes are TRBV30 and TRBJ1-1; D may be TRBD1 (5 bases). The CDR3 has 11 residues. The germline V gene encodes CDR1 GTSNPN and CDR2 SVGIG (reference sequence). V was trimmed by 0 bases and J by 8 bases, leaving 7 bases between them. In DNA, the CDR3 is TGTGCCTGGAGTGTGACAGTCGAAGCTTTCTTT. It codes for CAWSVTVEAFF.

The chain links TRBV4-2 to TRBJ1-3; tentative D call: TRBD1 (6 bases). The V and J ends lost 0 bases and 0 bases respectively, with 18 bases between them. The CDR3 is made up of 19 amino acids. Germline assignment: CDR1 LGHNA and CDR2 YNFKEQ. As DNA, the CDR3 is TGTGCCAGCAGCCAAGATCCACAGACAGGTCGTAGCTCTGGAAACACCATATATTTT. This encodes CASSQDPQTGRSSGNTIYF.